Each of the 26 T cell receptor beta chains below was sequenced from the same sample in a study of blood T cell repertoires in COVID-19. Sequencing was performed with immunoSEQ multiplex PCR; in TCRdb, only in-frame clones are kept and a portion is missing. The table records about 180,000 clones, roughly 89% of them present only once. Sequenced: peripheral blood. The receptors shown here come from a woman between 50 and 59 years old with acute or convalescent COVID-19.

This clone was seen a handful of times. The genes are TRBV11-2 and TRBJ1-6; TRBD1 aligns across 10 bases. This CDR3 is 15 amino acids long. Trimming cost V 4 bases and J 9 bases; bases outside gene matches: 6. The germline gives CDR1 SGHAT, CDR2 FQNNGV. The CDR3 spells CASSSTGGMGSPLHF. CDR3 DNA: TGTGCCAGCAGCTCGACAGGGGGCATGGGTTCACCCCTCCACTTT.

The J gene is TRBJ1-1, the V gene TRBV11-2; D perhaps matches TRBD1 (5 bases). Germline CDR1 reads SGHAT; CDR2 reads FQNNGV. V was shortened by 0 bases and J by 4 bases, with 24 bases between the two germline ends. This CDR3 is built from 19 residues. As DNA, the CDR3 is TGTGCCAGCAGCTTAGAGGTCAATAGGGCAAACACAAGGGGCACTGAAGCTTTCTTT. It specifies CASSLEVNRANTRGTEAFF.

The chain uses TRBV4-3 and TRBJ2-2; D perhaps matches TRBD1 (7 bases). CDR1 LGHNA and CDR2 YSLEER come from the germline V gene. There are 22 residues in the CDR3. Trimming shortened V by 2 bases and J by 5 bases, and 33 bases separated the two germline ends. The DNA of the CDR3 is TGCGCCAGCAGCCAAACTTTTTTTGACGACCCCCCAGGGGGAGGAAAAACCGGGGAGCTGTTTTTT. This sequence encodes CASSQTFFDDPPGGGKTGELFF.

This clone was counted only a few times. The genes are TRBV5-1 and TRBJ2-7, with D maybe TRBD2 (5 bases). The CDR3 is 14 residues long. Germline V gene sequence: CDR1 SGHRS, CDR2 YFSETQ. Trimming cost V 0 bases and J 0 bases, with 7 bases left between them. Written as DNA, the CDR3 is TGCGCCAGCAGCTTGGGGGGAGACTCCTACGAGCAGTACTTC. This sequence encodes CASSLGGDSYEQYF.

This chain links TRBV19 with TRBJ2-1; D remains ambiguous. The length of the CDR3 is 15 residues. The V end lost 1 base, the J end lost 4 bases, and 11 bases lay between the germline ends. The germline V gene encodes CDR1 LNHDA and CDR2 SQIVND (reference sequence). CDR3 sequence reads: CASSIGLVPYNEQFF. CDR3 DNA sequence: TGTGCCAGTAGTATAGGGCTAGTGCCATACAATGAGCAGTTCTTC.

The table lists this clone with a count of one. The chain has TRBV6-5 and TRBJ2-5; 7 bases map to TRBD1. Germline V gene data show CDR1 as MNHEY and CDR2 as SVGAGI. V lost 2 bases, J lost 7 bases, and 4 bases stayed unmatched. The CDR3 runs to 13 residues. CDR3 DNA sequence: TGTGCCAGCAGTTACGGGACAGATGGGACCCAGTACTTC. Translation: CASSYGTDGTQYF.

In this sample, this clone turned up once. V is TRBV6-1 and J is TRBJ2-3, with D tentatively TRBD2 (6 bases). The CDR3 spans 15 residues. V lost 4 bases to trimming and J lost 1 base, with 12 bases between them. From germline, CDR1 is MNHNS and CDR2 SASEGT. CDR3 DNA sequence: TGTGCCAGCAGTGTAGCGGTTACTGGCACAGATACGCAGTATTTT. This gives the protein CASSVAVTGTDTQYF.

About this clone itself: A read error may produce the germline difference seen at one junction end. This CDR3 reads CASSHISTAPDLYF. The CDR3 nucleotides read TGTGCCAGCAGCCATATTTCGACAGCTCCCGACCTTTATTTC. The chain links TRBV13 to TRBJ1-2, with a possible D match to TRBD1 (5 bases). The CDR3 extends over 14 amino acids. CDR1 is PRHDT and CDR2 is FYEKMQ in the germline V gene (reference sequence).

The V and J genes are TRBV6-5 and TRBJ2-1; 10 bases are a match to TRBD2. The CDR3 is 16 residues long. With V trimmed by 1 base and J by 9 bases, 9 bases remained unmatched. Per the germline V gene, CDR1 is MNHEY and CDR2 is SVGAGI. The CDR3 is CASSYLPGTSAGEQFF. CDR3 nucleotides: TGTGCCAGCAGTTACTTACCCGGGACTAGCGCAGGTGAGCAGTTCTTC.

The chain joins TRBV9 to TRBJ1-2; no clear D. This CDR3 is built from 12 residues. In germline, CDR1 is SGDLS, CDR2 YYNGEE. Trimming left V 3 bases short and J 4 bases short, with 7 bases between. CDR3 region: CASSGAVYGYTF. For the CDR3, the DNA is TGTGCCAGCAGCGGGGCCGTCTATGGCTACACCTTC.

The chain employs TRBV9 and TRBJ2-5, with 8 nucleotides matching TRBD2. Germline trimming cut 3 bases from V and 5 bases from J; bases unmatched to any gene: 12. This CDR3 has 16 residues. CDR1 SGDLS and CDR2 YYNGEE come from the germline V gene. CDR3 in DNA: TGTGCCAGCAGCGAGACCCCCGGGGGGGCCGGGGAGACCCAGTACTTC. It translates to CASSETPGGAGETQYF.

This rearrangement joins TRBV19 to TRBJ1-2, with D possibly TRBD1 on 6 matching bases. Per the germline V gene, CDR1 is LNHDA and CDR2 is SQIVND (reference sequence). Trimming stripped 1 base from V and 2 bases from J, with 14 bases between. The CDR3 contains 16 residues. CDR3 in DNA: TGTGCCAGTAGTATAGTCGGGGGGGCTGGAAACTATGGCTACACCTTC. This gives the protein CASSIVGGAGNYGYTF.

This clone occurred a few times. The chain carries TRBV11-3 and TRBJ2-5, with TRBD2 matching over 10 bases. Germline lookup yields CDR1 SGHNT and CDR2 YENEEA. J was trimmed by 1 base and V by 5 bases; bases with no gene match: 4. The CDR3 consists of 15 residues. DNA for the CDR3: TGTGCCAGCAGCAAACTAGCGGGGCGCCAAGAGACCCAGTACTTC. It translates to CASSKLAGRQETQYF. Filled out from reference TRBV11-3 and TRBJ2-5, the complete variable domain reads EAGVVQSPRYKIIEKKQPVAFWCNPISGHNTLYWYLQNLGQGPELLIRYENEEAVDDSQLPKDRFSAERLKGVDSTLKIQPAELGDSAVYLCASSKLAGRQETQYFGPGTRLLVL.

CDR3 sequence reads: CASSQEHSAAVNSPLHF. CDR3 coding DNA: TGTGCCAGCAGCCAAGAACACTCTGCGGCAGTTAATTCACCCCTCCACTTT. The chain has TRBV4-2 and TRBJ1-6; no reliable D call. Deletions cut 0 bases from V and 6 bases from J, with 15 bases between. Germline V gene sequence: CDR1 LGHNA, CDR2 YNFKEQ. This CDR3 has 17 amino acids.

The chain employs TRBV9 and TRBJ2-1, with D unresolved. Germline V gene data show CDR1 as SGDLS and CDR2 as YYNGEE. Trimming left V 0 bases short and J 0 bases short, with 7 bases between. The CDR3 sequence is 15 residues long. The CDR3 region is CASSVESSSYNEQFF. For the CDR3, the DNA is TGTGCCAGCAGCGTAGAAAGTAGCTCCTACAATGAGCAGTTCTTC. Full variable domain (missing parts from reference TRBV9 and TRBJ2-1): DSGVTQTPKHLITATGQRVTLRCSPRSGDLSVYWYQQSLDQGLQFLIQYYNGEERAKGNILERFSAQQFPDLHSELNLSSLELGDSALYFCASSVESSSYNEQFFGPGTRLTVL.

V usage is TRBV6-5 and J usage is TRBJ2-3, with TRBD2 identical over 8 bases. In germline, CDR1 is MNHEY, CDR2 SVGAGI. The CDR3 is made up of 14 amino acids. With 4 bases clipped from V and 5 bases from J, the junction kept 5 bases outside the gene matches. The CDR3 spells CASSSGGAEDTQYF. In DNA, the CDR3 is TGTGCCAGCAGTTCCGGGGGGGCGGAAGATACGCAGTATTTT.

The table lists this clone with a few counts. The identical CDR3 is also encoded by other nucleotide sequences in the sample. Written as DNA, the CDR3 is TGTGCCAGCAGCTTAAGAGGACAGCCCCAGCATTTT. It yields the protein CASSLRGQPQHF. V gene TRBV5-8 combines with J gene TRBJ1-5; D remains ambiguous. V was pared by 2 bases and J by 7 bases, with 7 bases between. The CDR3 covers 12 residues. The germline CDR1 and CDR2 sequences are SGHTS and YDEGEE.

This chain uses TRBV2 with TRBJ1-5; 7 nucleotides match TRBD1. CDR3 length: 13 amino acids. J gave up 6 bases and V 5 bases, and 4 bases lay outside the gene matches. Per the germline V gene, CDR1 is SNHLY and CDR2 is FYNNEI. The DNA for the CDR3 is TGTGCCAGCAGTCTACAGGGGACTCAGCCCCAGCATTTT. This codes for CASSLQGTQPQHF.

This clone was observed a handful of times. The genes are TRBV7-2 and TRBJ2-2, with 8 nucleotides matching TRBD1. The CDR3 covers 15 residues. Germline assignment: CDR1 SGHTA and CDR2 FQGNSA. With 5 bases clipped from V and 3 bases from J, the junction kept 5 bases outside the gene matches. The CDR3 is CASSAHRGYTGELFF. CDR3 nucleotide sequence: TGTGCCAGCAGCGCCCACAGGGGGTACACCGGGGAGCTGTTTTTT.

This clone has only one observation. V gene TRBV27 combines with J gene TRBJ2-5, with TRBD2 matching over 8 bases. This CDR3 spans 19 amino acids. Germline V lookup: CDR1 MNHEY, CDR2 SMNVEV (reference sequence). V lost 6 bases and J lost 1; bases outside the gene matches: 19. The CDR3 is CASSPRTVGTRGFQETQYF. Written as DNA, the CDR3 is TGTGCCAGCAGCCCCCGGACAGTTGGGACTAGGGGATTCCAAGAGACCCAGTACTTC.

The table lists this clone with a count of one. V usage is TRBV4-3 and J usage is TRBJ1-5, with 7 bases matching TRBD1. Trimming at V came to 1 base and at J to 2 bases, leaving 2 bases not matched to a gene. The CDR3 has 15 amino acids. Per germline, CDR1 LGHNA and CDR2 YSLEER. In DNA form, the CDR3 reads TGCGCCAGCAGCCAAGGACAGGGCGGCAATCAGCCCCAGCATTTT. This sequence encodes CASSQGQGGNQPQHF.

The chain links TRBV13 to TRBJ1-1, with a tentative D call TRBD1 (6 bases). The CDR3 is made up of 18 amino acids. CDR1 is PRHDT, CDR2 FYEKMQ, per germline (reference sequence). V was clipped by 6 bases and J by 1 base, with 24 bases between them. CDR3 amino acids: CASRHLSGTKVSNTEAFF. The DNA of the CDR3 is TGTGCCAGCAGACACCTTAGCGGGACAAAGGTTTCGAACACTGAAGCTTTCTTT.

The J gene is TRBJ2-1, the V gene TRBV30; TRBD2 might be the D (6 bases). The CDR3 covers 12 residues. V lost 3 bases to trimming and J lost 8 bases, with 11 bases between them. Germline CDR1 and CDR2: GTSNPN and SVGIG (reference sequence). DNA of the CDR3: TGTGCCTGGAGCCGAGGGGAGGATGAGCAGTTCTTC. Amino acid sequence: CAWSRGEDEQFF.

The V gene is TRBV20-1, the J gene TRBJ2-7; 8 nucleotides agree with TRBD2. V gave up 3 bases and J gave up 1 base; unmatched junction bases: 5. Germline V gives CDR1 DFQATT, CDR2 SNEGSKA (reference sequence). The CDR3 runs 14 residues. CDR3 sequence (DNA): TGCAGTGCTAGTGGGCTAGCGGGTTCCTACGAGCAGTACTTC. It specifies CSASGLAGSYEQYF.

The chain uses TRBV7-9 and TRBJ2-1; D possibly corresponds to TRBD1 (7 bases). Germline assignment: CDR1 SEHNR and CDR2 FQNEAQ (reference sequence). This CDR3 region has 15 residues. V lost 0 bases to trimming and J lost 6 bases, with 12 bases between them. This chain's CDR3 is CASSLAHRGGNEQFF. For the CDR3, the DNA is TGTGCCAGCAGCTTAGCCCACAGGGGAGGCAATGAGCAGTTCTTC. Full variable domain (missing parts from reference TRBV7-9 and TRBJ2-1): DTGVSQNPRHKITKRGQNVTFRCDPISEHNRLYWYRQTLGQGPEFLTYFQNEAQLEKSRLLSDRFSAERPKGSFSTLEIQRTEQGDSAMYLCASSLAHRGGNEQFFGPGTRLTVL.

The CDR3 protein is CASSHLAGLNEQFF. CDR3 DNA sequence: TGCGCCAGCAGCCACTTAGCGGGGTTAAATGAGCAGTTCTTC. The chain combines TRBV5-1 with TRBJ2-1, with 8 nucleotides matching TRBD2. V was clipped by 4 bases and J by 7 bases; unmatched bases: 7. From germline, CDR1 is SGHRS and CDR2 YFSETQ. CDR3 length: 14 residues.